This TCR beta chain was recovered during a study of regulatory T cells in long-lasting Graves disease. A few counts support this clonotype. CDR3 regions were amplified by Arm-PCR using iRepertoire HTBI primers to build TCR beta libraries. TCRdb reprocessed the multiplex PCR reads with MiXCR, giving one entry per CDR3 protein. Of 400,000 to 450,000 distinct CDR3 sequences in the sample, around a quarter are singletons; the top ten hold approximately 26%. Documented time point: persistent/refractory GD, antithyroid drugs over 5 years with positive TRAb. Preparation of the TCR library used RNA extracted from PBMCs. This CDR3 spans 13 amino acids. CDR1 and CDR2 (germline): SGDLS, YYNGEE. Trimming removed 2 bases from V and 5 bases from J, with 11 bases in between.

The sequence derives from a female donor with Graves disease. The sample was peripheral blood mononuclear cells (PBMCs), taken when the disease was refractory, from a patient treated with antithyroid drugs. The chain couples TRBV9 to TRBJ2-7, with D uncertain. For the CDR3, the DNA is TGTGCCAGCAGCGTGGGGTTAATGGACGAGCAGTACTTC. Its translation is CASSVGLMDEQYF.